One and the same sample provided the 7 T cell receptor beta chains below, sequenced in a study of blood T cells in healthy people across ages. Using a J-beta primer mix together with a sample-barcoded 5' primer, a second PCR was run for roughly 6 to 12 cycles. One entry per CDR3 protein results from TCRdb running MiXCR on the 5' RACE reads. The sample carries approximately 730,000 distinct CDR3 sequences, approximately 43% recorded once. The sequencing input was blood. The receptors derive from a woman between 55 and 75 years old in good health.

CDR3 loop: CAISESSGRGQPQHF. The CDR3 DNA reads as TGTGCCATCAGTGAGTCGAGCGGGCGGGGGCAGCCCCAGCATTTT. The V call is TRBV10-3, the J call TRBJ1-5; D possibly corresponds to TRBD1 (5 bases). The CDR3 spans 15 residues. Germline-derived CDR1 and CDR2 are ENHRY and SYGVKD. The V and J ends lost 0 bases and 7 bases respectively, with 13 bases between them.

This sequence joins TRBV4-2 and TRBJ2-7, with D perhaps assigned TRBD1 or TRBD2 (6 bases each). CDR3 length equals 15 residues. CDR1 LGHNA and CDR2 YNFKEQ come from the germline V gene. Trimming left V 3 bases short and J 3 bases short, with 15 bases between. The CDR3 protein is CASSQLLGGLYEQYF. The CDR3 DNA sequence: TGTGCCAGCAGCCAGTTACTTGGGGGGCTCTACGAGCAGTACTTC.

This sequence joins TRBV6-1 and TRBJ2-1; 9 positions agree with TRBD2. Germline CDR1 reads MNHNS; CDR2 reads SASEGT. V gave up 7 bases and J gave up 6 bases; unmatched junction bases: 7. This CDR3 has 14 residues. CDR3 in amino acids: CASTAREGPNEQFF. The CDR3 bases are TGTGCCAGCACAGCGCGGGAGGGCCCCAATGAGCAGTTCTTC.

This clonotype was recorded a few times. This chain links TRBV6-2 or TRBV6-3 with TRBJ2-4; 10 bases line up with TRBD1. J lost 0 bases, V lost 4 bases, and 9 bases had no gene match. The CDR3 sequence is 18 residues long. Germline V gene sequence: CDR1 MNHEY, CDR2 SVGEGT. Here the CDR3 DNA reads TGTGCCAGCAGTTTTACCGGGACAGGGGTGTTAGCCAAAAACATTCAGTACTTC. Encoded protein: CASSFTGTGVLAKNIQYF.

V and J are TRBV20-1 and TRBJ1-2, with TRBD1 identical over 7 bases. The V gene's germline CDR1 is DFQATT and CDR2 SNEGSKA (reference sequence). The CDR3 has 13 amino acids. Trimming took 5 bases from V and 7 from J; bases not matched to a gene: 10. The CDR3 DNA is TGCAGTGCTCCTGCCGACAGGGCCGGTGGCTACACCTTC. This encodes CSAPADRAGGYTF.

This clonotype was recorded a few times. The V call is TRBV2, the J call TRBJ2-5; D call uncertain. With 6 bases removed from V and 5 bases from J, the gap between germline ends came to 13 bases. CDR1 is SNHLY, CDR2 FYNNEI, per germline. This CDR3 spans 13 amino acids. CDR3 in amino acids: CASSNPNLETQYF. CDR3 nucleotide sequence: TGTGCCAGCAGCAACCCGAACTTGGAGACCCAGTACTTC.

CDR3 DNA: TGCAGCGTTGACGACTCAACTAGCGGGAATTACAATGAGCAGTTCTTC. Its protein product is CSVDDSTSGNYNEQFF. This sequence joins TRBV29-1 and TRBJ2-1; 10 bases align to TRBD2. J lost 4 bases, V lost 3 bases, and 9 bases had no gene match. CDR3 size: 16 residues. Germline loops: CDR1 SQVTM, CDR2 ANQGSEA.